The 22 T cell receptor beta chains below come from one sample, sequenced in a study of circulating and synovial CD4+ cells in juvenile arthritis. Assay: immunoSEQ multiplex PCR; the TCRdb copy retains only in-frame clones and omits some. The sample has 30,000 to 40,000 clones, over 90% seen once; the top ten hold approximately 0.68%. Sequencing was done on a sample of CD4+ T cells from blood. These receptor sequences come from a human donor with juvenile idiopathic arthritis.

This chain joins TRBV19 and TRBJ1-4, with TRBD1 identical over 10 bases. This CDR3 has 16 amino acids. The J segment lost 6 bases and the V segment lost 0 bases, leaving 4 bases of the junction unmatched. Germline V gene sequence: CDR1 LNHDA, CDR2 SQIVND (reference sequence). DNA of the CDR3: TGTGCCAGTAGTATAGATCAAGGGACAGGGGATGAAAAACTGTTTTTT. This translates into CASSIDQGTGDEKLFF. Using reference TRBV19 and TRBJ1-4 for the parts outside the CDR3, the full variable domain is DGGITQSPKYLFRKEGQNVTLSCEQNLNHDAMYWYRQDPGQGLRLIYYSQIVNDFQKGDIAEGYSVSREKKESFPLTVTSAQKNPTAFYLCASSIDQGTGDEKLFFGSGTQLSVL.

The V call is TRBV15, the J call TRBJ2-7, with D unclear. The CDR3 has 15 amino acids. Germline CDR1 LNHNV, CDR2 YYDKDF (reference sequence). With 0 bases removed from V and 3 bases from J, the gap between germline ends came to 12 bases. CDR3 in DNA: TGTGCCACCAGCAGAGAAATCGGTCTACGCTACGAGCAGTACTTC. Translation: CATSREIGLRYEQYF.

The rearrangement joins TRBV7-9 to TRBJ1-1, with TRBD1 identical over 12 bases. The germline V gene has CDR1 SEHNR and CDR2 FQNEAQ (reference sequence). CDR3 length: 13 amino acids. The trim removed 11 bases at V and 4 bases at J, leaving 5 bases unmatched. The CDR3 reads CAGDRGLGTEAFF. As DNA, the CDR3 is TGTGCCGGGGACAGGGGGCTCGGCACTGAAGCTTTCTTT.

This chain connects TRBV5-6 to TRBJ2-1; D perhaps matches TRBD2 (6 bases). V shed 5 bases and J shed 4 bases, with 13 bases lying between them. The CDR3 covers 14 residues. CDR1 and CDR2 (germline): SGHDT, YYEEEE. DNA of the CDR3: TGTGCCAGCAGGGCTAGTGGGGGGTACAATGAGCAGTTCTTC. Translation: CASRASGGYNEQFF. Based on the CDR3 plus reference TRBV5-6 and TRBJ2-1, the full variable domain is DAGVTQSPTHLIKTRGQQVTLRCSPKSGHDTVSWYQQALGQGPQFIFQYYEEEERQRGNFPDRFSGHQFPNYSSELNVNALLLGDSALYLCASRASGGYNEQFFGPGTRLTVL.

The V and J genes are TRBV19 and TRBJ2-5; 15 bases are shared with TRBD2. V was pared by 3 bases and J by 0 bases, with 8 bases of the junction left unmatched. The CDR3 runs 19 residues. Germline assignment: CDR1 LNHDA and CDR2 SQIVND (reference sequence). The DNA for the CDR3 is TGTGCCAGTAGTATCGGGTGGGGGACTAGCGGGAGGCACCAAGAGACCCAGTACTTC. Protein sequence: CASSIGWGTSGRHQETQYF.

In nucleotides, the CDR3 is TGTGCCAGCAGGGGACAACCGAACACTGAAGCTTTCTTT. Translated, it gives CASRGQPNTEAFF. The genes are TRBV2 and TRBJ1-1; a weak D match, TRBD1 (6 bases). The CDR3 spans 13 residues. Germline assignment: CDR1 SNHLY and CDR2 FYNNEI. Trimming removed 6 bases at V and 1 base at J, with 9 bases between.

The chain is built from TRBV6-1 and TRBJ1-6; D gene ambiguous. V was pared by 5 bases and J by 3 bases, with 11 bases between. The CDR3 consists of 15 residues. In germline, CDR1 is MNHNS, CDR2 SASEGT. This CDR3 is CASSKETGYNSPLHF. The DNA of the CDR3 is TGTGCCAGCAGTAAAGAAACGGGCTATAATTCACCCCTCCACTTT.

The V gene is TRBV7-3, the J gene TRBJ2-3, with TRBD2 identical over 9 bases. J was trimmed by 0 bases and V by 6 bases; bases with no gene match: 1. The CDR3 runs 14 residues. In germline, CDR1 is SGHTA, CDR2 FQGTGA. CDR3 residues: CASRTSGSTDTQYF. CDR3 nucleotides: TGTGCCAGCAGGACTAGCGGTAGCACAGATACGCAGTATTTT.

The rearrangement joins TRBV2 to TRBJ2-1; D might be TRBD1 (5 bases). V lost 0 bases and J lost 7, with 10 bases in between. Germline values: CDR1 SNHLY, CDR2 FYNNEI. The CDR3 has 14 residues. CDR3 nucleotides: TGTGCCAGCAGTGAAGCGCGGTCAGGGAATGAGCAGTTCTTC. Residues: CASSEARSGNEQFF.

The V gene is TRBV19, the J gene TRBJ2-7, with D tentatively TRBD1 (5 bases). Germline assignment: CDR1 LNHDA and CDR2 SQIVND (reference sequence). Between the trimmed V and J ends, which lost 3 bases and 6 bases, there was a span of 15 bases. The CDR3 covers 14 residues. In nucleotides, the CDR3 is TGTGCCAGTAGTATCCAGGGTAACGGTCGCGAGCAGTACTTC. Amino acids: CASSIQGNGREQYF.

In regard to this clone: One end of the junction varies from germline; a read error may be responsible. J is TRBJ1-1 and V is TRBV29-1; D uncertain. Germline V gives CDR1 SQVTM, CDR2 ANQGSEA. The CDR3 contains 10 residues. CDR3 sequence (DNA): TGCAGCGTTGAAATTACGGGATTTGGATTT. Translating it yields CSVEITGFGF.

CDR3 amino acids: CASSQDGAGDSEQFF. The CDR3 nucleotides read TGCGCCAGCAGCCAAGATGGCGCGGGCGACTCTGAGCAGTTCTTC. V usage is TRBV4-3 and J usage is TRBJ2-1, with D possibly matching TRBD2 (5 bases). The CDR3 spans 15 residues. V lost 0 bases and J 9 bases, leaving 15 bases between the germline ends. Germline CDR1 and CDR2: LGHNA and YSLEER.

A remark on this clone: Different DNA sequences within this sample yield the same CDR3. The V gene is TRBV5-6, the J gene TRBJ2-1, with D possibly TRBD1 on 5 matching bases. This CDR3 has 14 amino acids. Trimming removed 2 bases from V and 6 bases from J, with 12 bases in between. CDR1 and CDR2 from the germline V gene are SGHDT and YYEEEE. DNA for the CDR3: TGTGCCAGCAGCTTACTCAACAGGATCAATGAGCAGTTCTTC. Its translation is CASSLLNRINEQFF. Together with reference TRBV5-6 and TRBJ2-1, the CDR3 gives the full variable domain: DAGVTQSPTHLIKTRGQQVTLRCSPKSGHDTVSWYQQALGQGPQFIFQYYEEEERQRGNFPDRFSGHQFPNYSSELNVNALLLGDSALYLCASSLLNRINEQFFGPGTRLTVL.

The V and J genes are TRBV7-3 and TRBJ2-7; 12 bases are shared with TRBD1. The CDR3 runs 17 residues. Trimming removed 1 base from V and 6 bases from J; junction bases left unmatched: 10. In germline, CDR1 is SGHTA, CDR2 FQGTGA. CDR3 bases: TGTGCCAGCAGCTTAAAAGGGCCGGGACAGGGGGCAGGCGAGCAGTACTTC. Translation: CASSLKGPGQGAGEQYF.

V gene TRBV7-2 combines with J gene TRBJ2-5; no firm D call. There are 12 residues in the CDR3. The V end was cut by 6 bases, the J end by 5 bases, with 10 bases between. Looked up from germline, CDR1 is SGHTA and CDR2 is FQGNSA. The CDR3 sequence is CASSQTRETQYF. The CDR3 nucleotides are TGTGCCAGCAGTCAGACACGCGAGACCCAGTACTTC.

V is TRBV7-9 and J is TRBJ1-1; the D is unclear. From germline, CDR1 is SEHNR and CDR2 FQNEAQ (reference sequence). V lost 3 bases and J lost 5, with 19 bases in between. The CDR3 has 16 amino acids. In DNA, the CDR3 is TGTGCCAGCAGCTTGCACGACAAGGAAAGGAGGACTGAAGCTTTCTTT. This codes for CASSLHDKERRTEAFF.

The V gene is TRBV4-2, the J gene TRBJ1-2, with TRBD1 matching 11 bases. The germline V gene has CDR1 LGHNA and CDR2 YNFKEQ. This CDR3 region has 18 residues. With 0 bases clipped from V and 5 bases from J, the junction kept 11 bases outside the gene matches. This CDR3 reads CASSQDSGQGARRYGYTF. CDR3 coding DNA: TGTGCCAGCAGCCAAGATTCCGGACAGGGGGCGAGGCGGTATGGCTACACCTTC.

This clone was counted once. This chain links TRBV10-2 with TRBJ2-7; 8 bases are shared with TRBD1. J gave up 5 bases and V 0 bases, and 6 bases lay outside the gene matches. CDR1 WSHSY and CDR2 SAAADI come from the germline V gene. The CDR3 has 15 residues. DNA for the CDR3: TGCGCCAGCAGTGAGTCTCTGACAGGGGTAAACGAGCAGTACTTC. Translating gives CASSESLTGVNEQYF.

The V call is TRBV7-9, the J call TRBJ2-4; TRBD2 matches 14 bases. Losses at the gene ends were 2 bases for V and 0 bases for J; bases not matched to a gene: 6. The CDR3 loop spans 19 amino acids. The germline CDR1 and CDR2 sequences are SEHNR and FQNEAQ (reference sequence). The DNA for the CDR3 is TGTGCCAGCAGCTTACTGACTAGCGGGAGGGCTCTAGCCAAAAACATTCAGTACTTC. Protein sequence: CASSLLTSGRALAKNIQYF.

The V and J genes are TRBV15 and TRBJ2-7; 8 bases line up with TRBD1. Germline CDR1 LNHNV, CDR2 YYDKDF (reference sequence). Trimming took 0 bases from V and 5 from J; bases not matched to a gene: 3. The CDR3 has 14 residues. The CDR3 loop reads CATSRDRGLDEQYF. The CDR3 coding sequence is TGTGCCACCAGCAGAGACAGGGGGCTGGACGAGCAGTACTTC.

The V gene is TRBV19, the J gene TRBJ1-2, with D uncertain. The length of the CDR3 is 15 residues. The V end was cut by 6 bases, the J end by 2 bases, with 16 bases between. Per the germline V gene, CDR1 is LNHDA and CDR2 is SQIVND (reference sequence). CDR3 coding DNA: TGTGCCAGTAGGACGACACGGAAATCGAACTATGGCTACACCTTC. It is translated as CASRTTRKSNYGYTF.

Here the CDR3 reads CASSAGLGETQYF. For the CDR3, the DNA is TGTGCCAGCAGCGCGGGACTTGGAGAGACCCAGTACTTC. The J gene is TRBJ2-5, the V gene TRBV2; TRBD2 is a possible D gene (6 bases). Trimming removed 6 bases from V and 4 bases from J, with 12 bases in between. The CDR3 consists of 13 residues. Germline values: CDR1 SNHLY, CDR2 FYNNEI. The variable domain in full, completed from reference TRBV2 and TRBJ2-5, reads EPEVTQTPSHQVTQMGQEVILRCVPISNHLYFYWYRQILGQKVEFLVSFYNNEISEKSEIFDDQFSVERPDGSNFTLKIRSTKLEDSAMYFCASSAGLGETQYFGPGTRLLVL.